This TCR beta chain was profiled in a study of T cell changes during pregnancy in multiple sclerosis (dated by TCRdb to between 2018 and 2021). With regard to the full study: The study examined how the T cell repertoire changed over the course of pregnancy in women with multiple sclerosis.

For this clone: Its recognized antigen is unknown. Per-base qualities were not stored, and no clone one base away is much larger.

Trimming removed 3 bases from V and 0 bases from J, leaving 5 bases between the germline ends. CDR1 SGHTA and CDR2 FQGTGA were looked up in the germline V gene. Its CDR3 holds 13 amino acids, cysteine through phenylalanine. Only the CDR3 DNA stays, 39 bases, in frame from base 1. The library was generated by the immunoSEQ multiplex PCR assay. Sourced from immuneACCESS, this table was stored by TCRdb with only in-frame sequences that have V and J called. A share of the clones is absent; for the studies checked, an unresolved V gene accounts for under half, and the remainder has no known explanation. Across this sample there are fewer than 50,000 clones, with roughly 90% seen only once. The top ten hold just over 5.5% of the sample.

The sequenced sample was CD8+ T cells from peripheral blood mononuclear cells, obtained in the third trimester of pregnancy. This chain is built from TRBV7-3 and TRBJ1-1, with the D segment identity uncertain. The clonotype comes from a female donor with multiple sclerosis, enrolled in a pregnancy study. The CDR3 sequence is CASSLEMNTEAFF. The DNA reads as follows: TGTGCCAGCAGCTTGGAGATGAACACTGAAGCTTTCTTT.